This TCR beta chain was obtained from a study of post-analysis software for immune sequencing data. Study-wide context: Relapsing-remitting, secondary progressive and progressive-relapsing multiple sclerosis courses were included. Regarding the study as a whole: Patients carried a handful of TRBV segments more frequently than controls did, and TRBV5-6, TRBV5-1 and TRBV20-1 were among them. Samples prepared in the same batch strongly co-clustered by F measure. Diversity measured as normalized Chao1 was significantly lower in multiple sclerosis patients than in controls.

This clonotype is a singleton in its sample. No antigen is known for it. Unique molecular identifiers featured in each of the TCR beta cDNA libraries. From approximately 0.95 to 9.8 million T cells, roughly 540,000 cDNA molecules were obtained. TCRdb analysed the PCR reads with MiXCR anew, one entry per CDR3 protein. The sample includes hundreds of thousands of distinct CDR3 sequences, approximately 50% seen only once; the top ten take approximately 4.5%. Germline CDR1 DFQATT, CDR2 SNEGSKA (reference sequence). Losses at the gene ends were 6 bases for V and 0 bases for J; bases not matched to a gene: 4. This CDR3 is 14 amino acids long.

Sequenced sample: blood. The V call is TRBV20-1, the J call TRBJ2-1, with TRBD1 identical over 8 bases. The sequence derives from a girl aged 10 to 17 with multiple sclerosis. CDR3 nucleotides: TGCAGTGCCGAGGACAGGGTCTCCTACAATGAGCAGTTCTTC. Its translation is CSAEDRVSYNEQFF.